The 14 T cell receptor beta chains given below trace back to one sample, sequenced in a study of cytomegalovirus exposure and HLA in healthy donors. Primers included in the PCR were 60 Vbeta and 13 Jbeta primers. Assay used: immunoSEQ multiplex PCR; TCRdb lists only in-frame clones, some missing. The sample lists roughly 80,000 clones, roughly 65% occurring once. The sample comprised PBMCs. These receptors came from a male donor in good health and CMV-seropositive.

The rearrangement links TRBV15 to TRBJ1-5; D gene ambiguous. Trimming left V 1 base short and J 0 bases short, with 7 bases between. This CDR3 has 15 residues. Germline CDR1 LNHNV, CDR2 YYDKDF (reference sequence). CDR3 region: CATSRGENSNQPQHF. CDR3 nucleotides: TGTGCCACCAGCAGAGGAGAAAATAGCAATCAGCCCCAGCATTTT.

The chain uses TRBV4-1 and TRBJ2-2; 7 bases are a match to TRBD2. Germline CDR1 reads MGHRA; CDR2 reads YSYEKL. The CDR3 sequence is 15 residues long. Trimming at V came to 6 bases and at J to 0 bases, leaving 4 bases not matched to a gene. The DNA of the CDR3 is TGCGCCAGCAGAGGGCTAGCGGCGAACACCGGGGAGCTGTTTTTT. Amino acid sequence: CASRGLAANTGELFF.

The chain is built from TRBV7-8 and TRBJ1-5; 10 nucleotides agree with TRBD1. CDR3 length: 19 amino acids. V gave up 1 base and J gave up 2 bases; unmatched junction bases: 11. Germline assignment: CDR1 SGHVS and CDR2 FQNEAQ. CDR3 residues: CASSLEQGQGMLGNQPQHF. The CDR3 coding sequence is TGTGCCAGCAGCTTAGAACAGGGACAGGGGATGTTAGGCAATCAGCCCCAGCATTTT.

This rearrangement joins TRBV5-1 to TRBJ1-2; a possible D gene is TRBD1 (5 bases). Deletions cut 4 bases from V and 4 bases from J, with 14 bases between. The CDR3 sequence is 14 residues long. CDR1 and CDR2 (germline): SGHRS, YFSETQ. CDR3 loop: CASSPPSDSYGYTF. CDR3 nucleotides: TGCGCCAGCAGCCCTCCCTCCGACAGCTATGGCTACACCTTC.

This clone was seen only a few times. The J gene is TRBJ1-2, the V gene TRBV27; a possible D gene is TRBD1 (5 bases). The CDR3 totals 13 residues. Germline V gene sequence: CDR1 MNHEY, CDR2 SMNVEV (reference sequence). V was shortened by 3 bases and J by 6 bases, with 11 bases between the two germline ends. The CDR3 spells CASSFRALDGYTF. CDR3 sequence (DNA): TGTGCCAGCAGTTTCAGGGCCCTGGATGGCTACACCTTC.

The V call is TRBV4-1, the J call TRBJ2-7; 8 bases are a match to TRBD2. Germline V lookup: CDR1 MGHRA, CDR2 YSYEKL. The junction had 6 bases not matched to a gene; V was cut back by 3 bases and J by 2 bases. The CDR3 length is 15 residues. DNA for the CDR3: TGCGCCAGCAGCCACCCGGGACTAGGGACCTACGAGCAGTACTTC. Protein sequence: CASSHPGLGTYEQYF.

This clone was seen a few times. The rearrangement uses TRBV4-1 and TRBJ2-2; 7 nucleotides align to TRBD1. Germline assignment: CDR1 MGHRA and CDR2 YSYEKL. V was pared by 0 bases and J by 5 bases, with 3 bases of the junction left unmatched. The length of the CDR3 is 15 residues. The CDR3 sequence: CASSQEGGDTGELFF. Written as DNA, the CDR3 is TGCGCCAGCAGCCAAGAAGGGGGCGATACCGGGGAGCTGTTTTTT.

The V gene is TRBV11-1, the J gene TRBJ1-3; 11 bases map to TRBD1. CDR3 length equals 14 residues. CDR1 is SGHAT and CDR2 is FQDESV in the germline V gene (reference sequence). V shed 3 bases and J 8 bases; nucleotides not matched to a gene: 3. The CDR3 sequence is CASSFGQGADTIYF. The DNA of the CDR3 is TGTGCCAGCAGCTTCGGACAGGGGGCAGACACCATATATTTT.

This clone was detected only a few times. The chain has TRBV14 and TRBJ1-4; weak D call: TRBD1 (5 bases). The CDR3 is made up of 14 amino acids. V lost 10 bases and J lost 6, with 18 bases in between. Germline V gene lookup returns CDR1 SGHDN and CDR2 FVKESK. The CDR3 DNA follows: TGTGCCATCTCAGGATCCGGGGACTATGAAAAACTGTTTTTT. Translated, it gives CAISGSGDYEKLFF.

CDR3: CATSRGTLSYEQYF. The CDR3 DNA reads TGTGCCACCAGCAGAGGGACTCTCTCCTACGAGCAGTACTTC. V gene TRBV15 combines with J gene TRBJ2-7; TRBD2 is a possible D gene (5 bases). V lost 1 base and J lost 0, with 7 bases in between. Germline CDR1 and CDR2: LNHNV and YYDKDF (reference sequence). The CDR3 totals 14 residues.

V usage is TRBV6-1 and J usage is TRBJ2-7; 9 bases are a match to TRBD1. Germline V gives CDR1 MNHNS, CDR2 SASEGT. The CDR3 is 14 amino acids. Losses at the gene ends were 8 bases for V and 5 bases for J; bases not matched to a gene: 10. The CDR3 loop is CASLRDRAGHEQYF. In nucleotides, the CDR3 is TGTGCCAGCCTTAGGGACAGGGCTGGCCACGAGCAGTACTTC.

The genes are TRBV2 and TRBJ2-2; 7 bases map to TRBD2. With 6 bases clipped from V and 0 bases from J, the junction kept 7 bases outside the gene matches. CDR3 length: 16 amino acids. CDR1 is SNHLY, CDR2 FYNNEI, per germline. CDR3 protein: CASSRIAGTNTGELFF. CDR3 in DNA: TGTGCCAGCAGCAGGATAGCGGGCACGAACACCGGGGAGCTGTTTTTT.

This rearrangement joins TRBV5-6 to TRBJ2-7, with 8 bases matching TRBD2. Germline CDR1 is SGHDT and CDR2 is YYEEEE. There are 12 residues in the CDR3. V shed 2 bases, J shed 9 bases, and the junction held 4 bases outside the gene matches. CDR3 sequence reads: CASSLSGGVQYF. The DNA for the CDR3 is TGTGCCAGCAGCTTATCCGGGGGGGTGCAGTACTTC.

This clone appeared a few times. The chain recombines TRBV30 with TRBJ1-2; a weak D match, TRBD1 (5 bases). CDR1 GTSNPN and CDR2 SVGIG come from the germline V gene (reference sequence). V lost 6 bases to trimming and J lost 4 bases, with 21 bases between them. The length of the CDR3 is 15 residues. The CDR3 nucleotides read TGTGCCTGTCCCCCTAAGGGAGGGCAGGGCTATGGCTACACCTTC. Encoded protein: CACPPKGGQGYGYTF.